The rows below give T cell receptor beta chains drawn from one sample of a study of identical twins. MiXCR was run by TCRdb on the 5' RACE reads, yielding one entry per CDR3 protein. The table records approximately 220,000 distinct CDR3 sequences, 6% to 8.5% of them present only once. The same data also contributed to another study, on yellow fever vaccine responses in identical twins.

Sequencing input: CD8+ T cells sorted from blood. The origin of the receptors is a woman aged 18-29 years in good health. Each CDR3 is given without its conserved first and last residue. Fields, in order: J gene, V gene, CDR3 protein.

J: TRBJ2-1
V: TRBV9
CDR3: ASSGPGTSGPNEQF

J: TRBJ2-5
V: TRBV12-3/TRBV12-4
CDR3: ASSSESVETQY

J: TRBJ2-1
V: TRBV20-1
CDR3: SARSSTSAYLDEQF

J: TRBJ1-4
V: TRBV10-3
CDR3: AISEETGGNEKLF

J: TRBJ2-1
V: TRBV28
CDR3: ASSLLSGSSYNEQF

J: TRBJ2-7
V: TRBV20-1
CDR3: SASPVTATYEQY

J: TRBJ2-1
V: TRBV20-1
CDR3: SASDGHSSYNEQF

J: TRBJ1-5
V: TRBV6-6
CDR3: ASRYRGYQPQH

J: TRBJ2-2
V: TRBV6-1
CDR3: ASREGPNLNTGELF

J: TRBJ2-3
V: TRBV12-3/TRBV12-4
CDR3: ASSYRDSITDTQY

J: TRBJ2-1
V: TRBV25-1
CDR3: ASSDRGNEQF

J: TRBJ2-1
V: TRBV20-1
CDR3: SARDMGPRLRVGEQF

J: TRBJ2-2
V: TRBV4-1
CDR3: ASSQVSPGGGTGELF

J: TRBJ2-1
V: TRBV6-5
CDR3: ASSYGGRAIDEQF

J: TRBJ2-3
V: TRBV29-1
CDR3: SVEDPFGGSADTQY

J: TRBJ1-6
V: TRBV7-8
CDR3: ASSSTDPGHVYGSPLH

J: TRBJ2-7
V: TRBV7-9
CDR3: ASSSPLRQGLSFEQY